Following are 27 T cell receptor beta chains from one sample sequenced in a study of T cell changes during pregnancy in multiple sclerosis. Libraries were prepared by immunoSEQ multiplex PCR; TCRdb keeps only in-frame clonotypes and omits some of them. Of around 32,000 clones in the sample, roughly 91% were seen once. The source material was CD8+ T cells from peripheral blood mononuclear cells, sampled in the second trimester of pregnancy. Source of these receptors: a female donor in good health, enrolled as a control in a pregnancy study.

V is TRBV5-1 and J is TRBJ2-7; 7 bases align to TRBD1. The V gene end was trimmed by 4 bases and the J gene end by 2 bases; junction bases not matched to a gene: 3. The CDR3 consists of 13 residues. CDR1 is SGHRS, CDR2 YFSETQ, per germline. The CDR3 protein is CASSPGTAYEQYF. The CDR3 DNA reads TGCGCCAGCAGCCCCGGGACAGCCTACGAGCAGTACTTC. The whole variable domain, filled in from reference TRBV5-1 and TRBJ2-7, reads KAGVTQTPRYLIKTRGQQVTLSCSPISGHRSVSWYQQTPGQGLQFLFEYFSETQRNKGNFPGRFSGRQFSNSRSEMNVSTLELGDSALYLCASSPGTAYEQYFGPGTRLTVT.

This clone was detected once. The chain uses TRBV6-1 and TRBJ2-7; 9 bases match TRBD2. Germline V gene data show CDR1 as MNHNS and CDR2 as SASEGT. The CDR3 is 15 amino acids. With V trimmed by 0 bases and J by 6 bases, 6 bases remained unmatched. DNA of the CDR3: TGTGCCAGCAGTGAAGCGCAAGGACTAGCGTTCGAGCAGTACTTC. It codes for CASSEAQGLAFEQYF.

This clone was observed a handful of times. The rearrangement joins TRBV27 to TRBJ1-6, with 7 bases identical to TRBD1. This CDR3 is built from 16 residues. The V and J ends lost 6 bases and 6 bases, in that order; junction bases with no gene match: 11. Germline V CDR1 and CDR2: MNHEY, SMNVEV (reference sequence). The CDR3 here is CASRRATGLGNSPLHF. CDR3 DNA sequence: TGTGCCAGCAGGCGGGCGACAGGGCTTGGTAATTCACCCCTCCACTTT.

The J gene is TRBJ1-2, the V gene TRBV19; possibly TRBD1 for D (5 bases). Per the germline V gene, CDR1 is LNHDA and CDR2 is SQIVND (reference sequence). V was trimmed by 6 bases and J by 4 bases, leaving 18 bases between them. The CDR3 has 15 residues. CDR3 region: CASSPGGSPSYGYTF. DNA for the CDR3: TGTGCCAGTAGCCCGGGGGGTTCCCCTTCCTATGGCTACACCTTC.

With respect to this clone: Different DNA sequences within this sample yield the same CDR3. The J gene is TRBJ2-1, the V gene TRBV5-1, with TRBD2 matching over 7 bases. CDR1 SGHRS and CDR2 YFSETQ come from the germline V gene. V was clipped by 0 bases and J by 0 bases; unmatched bases: 6. This CDR3 comprises 17 residues. This CDR3 is CASSLEASGSSYNEQFF. In DNA form, the CDR3 reads TGCGCCAGCAGCTTGGAGGCTAGCGGAAGCTCCTACAATGAGCAGTTCTTC.

J is TRBJ2-3 and V is TRBV27; 8 bases agree with TRBD2. J was trimmed by 7 bases and V by 3 bases; bases with no gene match: 9. The CDR3 runs 15 residues. Germline V gene sequence: CDR1 MNHEY, CDR2 SMNVEV (reference sequence). CDR3 nucleotide sequence: TGTGCCAGCAGTTTCTTCGGGGGGGCTGCGAATACGCAGTATTTT. Its protein is CASSFFGGAANTQYF.

The chain combines TRBV5-6 with TRBJ1-2; 9 nucleotides align to TRBD1. With 1 base clipped from V and 8 bases from J, the junction kept 6 bases outside the gene matches. Germline CDR1 is SGHDT and CDR2 is YYEEEE. This CDR3 spans 14 amino acids. CDR3 loop: CASSLSQGAVGYTF. The CDR3, as DNA: TGTGCCAGCAGCTTGTCACAGGGGGCGGTAGGCTACACCTTC. The whole variable domain, filled in from reference TRBV5-6 and TRBJ1-2, reads DAGVTQSPTHLIKTRGQQVTLRCSPKSGHDTVSWYQQALGQGPQFIFQYYEEEERQRGNFPDRFSGHQFPNYSSELNVNALLLGDSALYLCASSLSQGAVGYTFGSGTRLTVV.

The chain employs TRBV4-1 and TRBJ2-1; possible D gene TRBD2, 5 bases. The V end was cut by 4 bases, the J end by 4 bases, with 8 bases between. CDR1 MGHRA and CDR2 YSYEKL come from the germline V gene. This CDR3 is 13 amino acids long. The DNA for the CDR3 is TGCGCCAGCAGCCTCTCGGGATACAATGAGCAGTTCTTC. It is translated as CASSLSGYNEQFF.

The V and J genes are TRBV27 and TRBJ2-5; 7 bases match TRBD2. Germline CDR1 and CDR2: MNHEY and SMNVEV (reference sequence). V shed 6 bases and J 7 bases; nucleotides not matched to a gene: 14. This CDR3 has 15 amino acids. The CDR3 coding sequence is TGTGCCAGCAGCCTAACTAGCGCCAGTATGGGGACCCAGTACTTC. Its translation is CASSLTSASMGTQYF.

The J gene is TRBJ1-6, the V gene TRBV18; D ambiguous. Germline CDR1 and CDR2: KGHSH and LQKENI. The CDR3 extends over 14 amino acids. The ends were cut back, 5 bases at V and 6 bases at J, with 11 bases in the middle. CDR3 in amino acids: CASSGRAVNSPLHF. Written as DNA, the CDR3 is TGTGCCAGCTCAGGGAGGGCCGTTAATTCACCCCTCCACTTT.

This chain joins TRBV6-1 and TRBJ1-1; perhaps TRBD1 as D (6 bases). This CDR3 spans 15 amino acids. Per the germline V gene, CDR1 is MNHNS and CDR2 is SASEGT. Trimming removed 8 bases from V and 4 bases from J, with 20 bases in between. The CDR3 here is CASSLDRALSTEAFF. CDR3 DNA: TGTGCCAGCTCTTTGGACAGAGCCTTAAGCACTGAAGCTTTCTTT.

V is TRBV7-9 and J is TRBJ2-1; D is ambiguous. Per germline, CDR1 SEHNR and CDR2 FQNEAQ (reference sequence). Trimming took 1 base from V and 3 from J, leaving 4 bases between them. This CDR3 region has 13 residues. This CDR3 is CASSLGLYNEQFF. The CDR3 DNA reads TGTGCCAGCAGCTTAGGACTCTACAATGAGCAGTTCTTC.

The chain couples TRBV7-8 to TRBJ2-5; D gene unclear. Trimming removed 4 bases at V and 2 bases at J, with 17 bases between. The CDR3 loop spans 16 amino acids. From germline, CDR1 is SGHVS and CDR2 FQNEAQ. In DNA form, the CDR3 reads TGTGCCAGCAGCTCCAAGGTGGGCTCCACGCAAGAGACCCAGTACTTC. Its protein is CASSSKVGSTQETQYF.

V and J are TRBV27 and TRBJ1-4, with 10 bases fitting TRBD1. This CDR3 has 14 residues. The ends lost 8 bases at V and 6 bases at J; junction bases unmatched: 6. The germline CDR1 and CDR2 sequences are MNHEY and SMNVEV (reference sequence). The CDR3 DNA reads as TGTGCCAGCGCAACCGGGACAGGGGATGAAAAACTGTTTTTT. This codes for CASATGTGDEKLFF.

This sequence joins TRBV9 and TRBJ2-2; a possible D gene is TRBD1 (5 bases). CDR1 is SGDLS, CDR2 YYNGEE, per germline. The CDR3 length is 15 residues. The V gene lost 0 bases and the J gene lost 2 bases, with 8 bases spanning the gap. The CDR3, as DNA: TGTGCCAGCAGCGTAGGGGGCAGAAACACCGGGGAGCTGTTTTTT. Encoded protein: CASSVGGRNTGELFF.

The chain has TRBV19 and TRBJ1-5, with a possible D match to TRBD1 (5 bases). Germline V gives CDR1 LNHDA, CDR2 SQIVND (reference sequence). This CDR3 is built from 14 residues. Trimming took off 3 bases at V and 7 bases at J, with 13 bases between the two ends. The CDR3 loop is CASSIRDGGQPQHF. In DNA, the CDR3 is TGTGCCAGTAGTATTCGTGACGGGGGGCAGCCCCAGCATTTT.

CDR3 loop: CASSYSVAGTYEQYF. In DNA, the CDR3 is TGTGCCAGCAGTTACTCGGTAGCGGGGACCTACGAGCAGTACTTC. The chain joins TRBV6-5 to TRBJ2-7, with TRBD2 identical over 8 bases. CDR3 length equals 15 residues. CDR1 is MNHEY and CDR2 is SVGAGI in the germline V gene. With 0 bases clipped from V and 2 bases from J, the junction kept 3 bases outside the gene matches.

This chain links TRBV6-4 with TRBJ2-3; no definite D call. The CDR3 contains 15 residues. The germline V gene has CDR1 MRHNA and CDR2 SNTAGT. V shed 3 bases and J shed 1 base, with 11 bases lying between them. CDR3 sequence: CASSEDGQCTDTQYF. The DNA for the CDR3 is TGTGCCAGCAGTGAAGATGGGCAGTGCACAGATACGCAGTATTTT.

The chain uses TRBV30 and TRBJ1-2, with D possibly TRBD1 on 6 matching bases. The CDR3 loop spans 12 amino acids. The germline V and J ends were trimmed by 3 bases and 4 bases, with 9 bases remaining between them. Germline V gives CDR1 GTSNPN, CDR2 SVGIG (reference sequence). The CDR3 loop is CAWSQGIYGYTF. For the CDR3, the DNA is TGTGCCTGGAGCCAGGGGATCTATGGCTACACCTTC.

This chain links TRBV5-8 with TRBJ1-1; a weak D match, TRBD1 (5 bases). This CDR3 has 14 amino acids. In germline, CDR1 is SGHTS, CDR2 YDEGEE. Trimming stripped 2 bases from V and 0 bases from J, with 8 bases between. CDR3 loop: CASSLRGMNTEAFF. CDR3 sequence (DNA): TGTGCCAGCAGCTTAAGGGGTATGAACACTGAAGCTTTCTTT.

The chain employs TRBV7-9 and TRBJ2-2; TRBD1 agrees at 12 bases. The CDR3 length is 18 residues. Germline values: CDR1 SEHNR, CDR2 FQNEAQ (reference sequence). V lost 3 bases and J lost 3; bases outside the gene matches: 8. DNA of the CDR3: TGTGCCAGCAGCTTTCGGGGACAGGGGGCTCGGTACACCGGGGAGCTGTTTTTT. It is translated as CASSFRGQGARYTGELFF.

The chain combines TRBV13 with TRBJ2-7; 8 nucleotides line up with TRBD1. The junction had 5 bases not matched to a gene; V was cut back by 1 base and J by 3 bases. The CDR3 runs 15 residues. CDR1 is PRHDT, CDR2 FYEKMQ, per germline (reference sequence). The CDR3 region has the DNA TGTGCCAGCAGCTTAGCCGGGACAGGACTCTACGAGCAGTACTTC. Encoded protein: CASSLAGTGLYEQYF.

This clone occurred once. The chain joins TRBV9 to TRBJ2-3, with TRBD2 matching over 9 bases. V dropped 4 bases and J dropped 4; count of bases not matched to a gene: 19. The CDR3 loop spans 19 amino acids. Per the germline V gene, CDR1 is SGDLS and CDR2 is YYNGEE. CDR3: CASSPKGRASGVSADTQYF. CDR3 sequence (DNA): TGTGCCAGCAGCCCGAAGGGGAGGGCTAGCGGGGTTTCTGCAGATACGCAGTATTTT.

The chain uses TRBV27 and TRBJ2-7, with D possibly TRBD2 on 5 matching bases. The CDR3 has 12 amino acids. Trimming cost V 2 bases and J 3 bases, with 5 bases left between them. The germline gives CDR1 MNHEY, CDR2 SMNVEV (reference sequence). CDR3 sequence (DNA): TGTGCCAGCAGTTTAGCGGGCTACGAGCAGTACTTC. It codes for CASSLAGYEQYF.

The rearrangement links TRBV9 to TRBJ1-2; D ambiguous. Germline V gene lookup returns CDR1 SGDLS and CDR2 YYNGEE. This CDR3 comprises 16 residues. V gave up 3 bases and J gave up 5 bases, with 20 bases separating them. The CDR3 protein is CASSAGPRASSYGYTF. The CDR3 DNA reads TGTGCCAGCAGCGCAGGTCCGAGGGCAAGTTCATATGGCTACACCTTC.

The chain links TRBV9 to TRBJ2-2; 12 nucleotides agree with TRBD2. CDR3 length: 17 amino acids. With 0 bases clipped from V and 7 bases from J, the junction kept 7 bases outside the gene matches. Germline CDR1 SGDLS, CDR2 YYNGEE. In DNA form, the CDR3 reads TGTGCCAGCAGCGTAGAGCTAGCGGGGGGGCCTGGCGGGGAGCTGTTTTTT. Encoded protein: CASSVELAGGPGGELFF.

This chain links TRBV11-2 with TRBJ1-3; 7 nucleotides align to TRBD1. Germline trimming cut 6 bases from V and 0 bases from J; bases unmatched to any gene: 8. Germline CDR1 reads SGHAT; CDR2 reads FQNNGV. The CDR3 is 16 residues long. The CDR3 sequence: CASSYSTGSSGNTIYF. CDR3 sequence (DNA): TGTGCCAGCAGTTACTCGACAGGGAGCTCTGGAAACACCATATATTTT.